This T cell receptor (beta chain) is from a study of cytomegalovirus exposure and HLA in healthy donors. Study-wide background: Roughly 180 million T cells yielded more than 90 million unique TCR beta sequences, as an earlier analysis found. The Caucasian-associated ancestry cluster held around 76% of approximately 400 genotyped donors. General observations from the study: Later analysis identified a missense DCLRE1C variant that was linked to TCR beta V- and J-gene trimming. It was approximately 150 TCR beta chains that were listed as cytomegalovirus-associated.

The PCR contained 60 Vbeta and 13 Jbeta primers. The table came from immunoSEQ multiplex PCR; TCRdb's copy has only in-frame clones and leaves some out. The repertoire includes 100,000 to 150,000 clones, 80% to 85% of them detected once, and about 0.76% sits in the top ten. This clone has a handful of counts. The antigen remains unidentified. CDR1 is MDHEN, CDR2 SYDVKM, per germline. The V segment lost 4 bases and the J segment 2 bases; nucleotides outside the gene matches: 4. The CDR3 runs 15 residues. This sequence originates from a man in his late teens or twenties in good health and CMV-seronegative. Sequenced material: PBMCs. J is TRBJ1-5 and V is TRBV28, with 8 bases fitting TRBD1. The CDR3: CASSYTGQGNQPQHF. The CDR3 bases are TGTGCCAGCAGTTATACGGGACAGGGCAATCAGCCCCAGCATTTT. The variable domain in full, with the rest retrieved from reference TRBV28 and TRBJ1-5, is DVKVTQSSRYLVKRTGEKVFLECVQDMDHENMFWYRQDPGLGLRLIYFSYDVKMKEKGDIPEGYSVSREKKERFSLILESASTNQTSMYLCASSYTGQGNQPQHFGDGTRLSIL.